These T cell receptor beta chains were read from a single sample in a study of OX40 agonist ivuxolimab in advanced cancers. The protocol was immunoSEQ multiplex PCR, while the TCRdb copy is restricted to in-frame clones and leaves out a portion. The sample shows tens of thousands of clones, 85% to 95% of them seen only once. The input for sequencing was CD4+ or CD8+ T cells sorted from blood, taken in a trial of the OX40 agonist ivuxolimab. Receptor source: an adult with an advanced solid tumor such as melanoma, head and neck, liver or kidney cancer. The CDR3 runs from the conserved cysteine through the conserved F or W. D genes are given only for firm matches. Size is omitted from some rows. Given values are once, few, many or a class for expanded clones.

TRBJ1-2	14	TRBD1	.	TRBV5-4	TGTGCCAGCAGCCCCGGACAGGGAGGCTATGGCTACACCTTC	CASSPGQGGYGYTF
TRBJ1-2	13	TRBD1	few	TRBV19	TGTGCCAGTAGTGCCCAGGGGGCGCAAGGCTACACCTTC	CASSAQGAQGYTF
TRBJ2-1	15	.	once	TRBV6-6	TGTGCCAGCAGTTACCAGGGGGGAGGGGAATATGAGCAGTTCTTC	CASSYQGGGEYEQFF
TRBJ2-1	15	TRBD2	.	TRBV19	TGTGCCAGTTCACTAGCGGGAATTAGTGGCAATGAGCAGTTCTTC	CASSLAGISGNEQFF
TRBJ2-5	15	.	few	TRBV6-5	TGTGCCAGCAGCCGAATATTTAGCGGTCAAGAGACCCAGTACTTC	CASSRIFSGQETQYF
TRBJ2-3	15	.	.	TRBV11-3	TGTGCCAGCAGCTTAGAGACTGGGGCGGCACCTACGCAGTATTTT	CASSLETGAAPTQYF
TRBJ2-1	13	.	.	TRBV28	TGTGCCAGCTCAGTGCCGGGGGACAATGAGCAGTTCTTC	CASSVPGDNEQFF
TRBJ2-1	13	.	.	TRBV6-5	TGTGCCAGCAGCCCCTCTAGCTACAATGAGCAGTTCTTC	CASSPSSYNEQFF
TRBJ2-5	15	TRBD1	.	TRBV6-5	TGTGCCAGCAGTTACTCGAGGGGCAGGGGGGAGACCCAGTACTTC	CASSYSRGRGETQYF
TRBJ1-3	21	TRBD1	.	TRBV30	TGTGCCTGGAGTCCCCCCATCCCGGGACAGGGTGCTGTGTGGACTGGAAACACCATATATTTT	CAWSPPIPGQGAVWTGNTIYF
TRBJ2-1	16	TRBD2	.	TRBV27	TGTGCCAGCAGTTTATCATCACTAGCGGGATACAATGAGCAGTTCTTC	CASSLSSLAGYNEQFF
TRBJ2-5	14	.	.	TRBV7-9	TGTGCCAGCAGGAGGGACCAGTACCAAGAGACCCAGTACTTC	CASRRDQYQETQYF
TRBJ1-3	14	.	.	TRBV11-2	TGTGCCAGCAGCTCAGGGATCGCCGGGCACACCATATATTTT	CASSSGIAGHTIYF
TRBJ2-7	17	TRBD2	.	TRBV27	TGTGCCAGCAGCCGAACGGGACTAGCGGGAGTAACCTACGAGCAGTACTTC	CASSRTGLAGVTYEQYF
TRBJ2-4	13	TRBD1	.	TRBV19	TGTGCCAGTAGTATTGGACAGGAAAACATTCAGTACTTC	CASSIGQENIQYF
TRBJ2-5	12	TRBD2	.	TRBV29-1	TGCAGCGTCGGGGCTAGCGGGGAGACCCAGTACTTC	CSVGASGETQYF
TRBJ2-2	15	.	.	TRBV2	TGTGCCAGCAACGACGGGGGAATTGACACCGGGGAGCTGTTTTTT	CASNDGGIDTGELFF
TRBJ2-2	15	.	.	TRBV18	TGTGCCAGCTCACCCCAGGGGGGGTTGACCGGGGAGCTGTTTTTT	CASSPQGGLTGELFF
TRBJ1-4	15	.	.	TRBV4-3	TGCGCCAGCAGTAATACGCTTGCAACTAATGAAAAACTGTTTTTT	CASSNTLATNEKLFF
TRBJ1-1	13	.	.	TRBV30	TGTGCCTGGTATAAGCACGGGGGCACTGAAGCTTTCTTT	CAWYKHGGTEAFF
TRBJ1-5	13	.	.	TRBV19	TGTGCCAGTAGTATGGAGGTAAATCAGCCCCAGCATTTT	CASSMEVNQPQHF
TRBJ2-2	16	.	.	TRBV7-2	TGTGCCAGCAGCTTAGCCGGGACACGAGGCACCGGGGAGCTGTTTTTT	CASSLAGTRGTGELFF
TRBJ2-3	15	TRBD2	once	TRBV30	TGTGCCTGGAGTAGAGGGAAAGTAGCGGGATATACGCAGTATTTT	CAWSRGKVAGYTQYF
TRBJ2-3	11	.	.	TRBV5-4	TGTGCCAGCAGCTTGGGGGATACGCAGTATTTT	CASSLGDTQYF
TRBJ2-7	14	TRBD1	.	TRBV29-1	TGCAGCGTTAGAAGGGACAGGGGGCAGGGCGAGCAGTACTTC	CSVRRDRGQGEQYF
TRBJ2-2	14	.	.	TRBV11-3	TGTGCCAGCAGCTTAGCACTGAACACCGGGGAGCTGTTTTTT	CASSLALNTGELFF
TRBJ1-4	13	.	.	TRBV6-5	TGTGCCAGCAGACGGGACCCCGGGGAAAAACTGTTTTTT	CASRRDPGEKLFF
TRBJ2-7	16	TRBD2	.	TRBV29-1	TGCAGCGTTGGAGTTGGACTAGCGGGAGGAGGAAGGGAGCAGTACTTC	CSVGVGLAGGGREQYF
TRBJ1-2	14	.	.	TRBV7-9	TGTGCCAGCAGCTTAGAAATAGGGGACTATGGCTACACCTTC	CASSLEIGDYGYTF
TRBJ2-7	15	TRBD1	.	TRBV5-4	TGTGCCAGCAGCCCGGGGACAGCGGCATCCTACGAGCAGTACTTC	CASSPGTAASYEQYF
TRBJ2-5	12	.	.	TRBV28	TGTGCCAGCAGGCAGGGGCAAGAGACCCAGTACTTC	CASRQGQETQYF
TRBJ2-1	15	TRBD2	.	TRBV18	TGTGCCAGCTCACCGTTACTAGCGGGTTCCAATGAGCAGTTCTTC	CASSPLLAGSNEQFF
TRBJ1-5	15	.	.	TRBV2	TGTGCCAGCAGTTTCGAGGGGGGGAGCAATCAGCCCCAGCATTTT	CASSFEGGSNQPQHF
TRBJ1-3	15	.	.	TRBV6-5	TGTGCCAGCAGAAGGGACGGCCCCTCTGGAAACACCATATATTTT	CASRRDGPSGNTIYF
TRBJ2-3	14	TRBD2	once	TRBV7-2	TGTGCCAGCAGCTTAAGCGGGAGTGCAGATACGCAGTATTTT	CASSLSGSADTQYF
TRBJ1-2	12	.	few	TRBV29-1	TGCAGCGTTGAAGCGGGGGGAATTGGCTACACCTTC	CSVEAGGIGYTF
TRBJ2-3	18	TRBD2	.	TRBV6-1	TGTGCCAGCAGTGAAGCGCTGAGCGGGGCGGGGGGGCCGGATACGCAGTATTTT	CASSEALSGAGGPDTQYF
TRBJ1-1	14	.	.	TRBV7-9	TGTGCCAGCAGGGATGACGCAGGGCGCACTGAAGCTTTCTTT	CASRDDAGRTEAFF